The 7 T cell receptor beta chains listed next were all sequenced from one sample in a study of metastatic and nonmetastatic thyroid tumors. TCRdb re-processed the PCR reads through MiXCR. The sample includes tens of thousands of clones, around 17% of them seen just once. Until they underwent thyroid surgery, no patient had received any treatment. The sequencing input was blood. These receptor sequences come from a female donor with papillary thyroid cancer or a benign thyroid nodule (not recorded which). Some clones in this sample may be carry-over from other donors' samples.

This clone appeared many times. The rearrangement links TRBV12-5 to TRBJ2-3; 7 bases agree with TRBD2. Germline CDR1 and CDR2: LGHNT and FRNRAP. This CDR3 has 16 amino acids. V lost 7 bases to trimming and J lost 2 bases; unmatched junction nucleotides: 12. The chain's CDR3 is CASALGGGDTTDTQYF. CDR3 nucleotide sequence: TGTGCTAGTGCCCTAGGCGGGGGAGATACCACAGATACGCAGTATTTT.

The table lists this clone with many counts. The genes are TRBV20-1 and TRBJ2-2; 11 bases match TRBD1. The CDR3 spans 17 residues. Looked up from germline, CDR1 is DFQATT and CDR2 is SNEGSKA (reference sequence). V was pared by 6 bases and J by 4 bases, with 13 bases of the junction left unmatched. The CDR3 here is CSARLRDRGSVTGELFF. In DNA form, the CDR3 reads TGCAGTGCCCGACTCCGGGACAGGGGGTCGGTCACCGGGGAGCTGTTTTTT.

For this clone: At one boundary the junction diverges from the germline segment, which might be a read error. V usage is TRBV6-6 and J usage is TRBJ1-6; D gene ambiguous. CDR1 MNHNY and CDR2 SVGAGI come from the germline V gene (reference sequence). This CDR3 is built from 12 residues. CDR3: CASSYSSSPLNF. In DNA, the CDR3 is TGTGCCAGCAGTTACTCCAGTTCACCACTCAACTTT.

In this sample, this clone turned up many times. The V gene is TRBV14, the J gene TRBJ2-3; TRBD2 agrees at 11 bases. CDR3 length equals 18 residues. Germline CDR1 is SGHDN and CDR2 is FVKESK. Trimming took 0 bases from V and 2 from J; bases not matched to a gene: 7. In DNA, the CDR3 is TGTGCCAGCAGCCAAGATTCTAGCGGGGGGACACTCACAGATACGCAGTATTTT. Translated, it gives CASSQDSSGGTLTDTQYF.

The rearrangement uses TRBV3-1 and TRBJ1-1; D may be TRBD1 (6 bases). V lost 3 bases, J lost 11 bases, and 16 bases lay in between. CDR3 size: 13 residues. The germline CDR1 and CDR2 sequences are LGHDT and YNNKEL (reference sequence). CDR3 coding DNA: TGTGCCAGCAGCCATCCGGGACATTCGGGTGCTTTCTTT. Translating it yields CASSHPGHSGAFF.

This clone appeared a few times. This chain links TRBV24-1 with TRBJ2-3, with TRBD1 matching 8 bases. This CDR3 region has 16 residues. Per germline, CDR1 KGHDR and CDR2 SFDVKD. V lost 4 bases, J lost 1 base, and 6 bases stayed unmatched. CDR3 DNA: TGTGCCACCAGTGACCCAACGGGACAGGGCACAGATACGCAGTATTTT. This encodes CATSDPTGQGTDTQYF.

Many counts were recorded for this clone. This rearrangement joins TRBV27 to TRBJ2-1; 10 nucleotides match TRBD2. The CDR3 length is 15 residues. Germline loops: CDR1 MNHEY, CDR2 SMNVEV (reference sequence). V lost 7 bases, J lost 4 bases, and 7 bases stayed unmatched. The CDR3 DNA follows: TGTGCCAGCAAACTATCTAGCGGGGGTTACAATGAGCAGTTCTTC. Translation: CASKLSSGGYNEQFF.